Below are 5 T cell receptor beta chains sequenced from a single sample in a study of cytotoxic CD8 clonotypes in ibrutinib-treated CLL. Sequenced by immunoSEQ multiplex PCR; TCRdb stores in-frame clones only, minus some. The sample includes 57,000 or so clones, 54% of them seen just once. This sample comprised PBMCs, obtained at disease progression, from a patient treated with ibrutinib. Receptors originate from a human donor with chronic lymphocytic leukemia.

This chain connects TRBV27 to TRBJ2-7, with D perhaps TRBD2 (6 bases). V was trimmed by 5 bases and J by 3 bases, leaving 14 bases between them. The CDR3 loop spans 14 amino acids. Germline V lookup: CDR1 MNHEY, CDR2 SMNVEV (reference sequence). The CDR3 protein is CASSQGLLVYEQYF. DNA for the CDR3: TGTGCCAGCAGTCAGGGACTCCTCGTCTACGAGCAGTACTTC.

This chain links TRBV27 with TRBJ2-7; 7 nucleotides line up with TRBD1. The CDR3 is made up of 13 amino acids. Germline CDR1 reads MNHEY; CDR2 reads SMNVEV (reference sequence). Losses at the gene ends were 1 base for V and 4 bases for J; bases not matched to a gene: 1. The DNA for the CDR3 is TGTGCCAGCAGTTTATGGGGACAGTACGAGCAGTACTTC. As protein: CASSLWGQYEQYF.

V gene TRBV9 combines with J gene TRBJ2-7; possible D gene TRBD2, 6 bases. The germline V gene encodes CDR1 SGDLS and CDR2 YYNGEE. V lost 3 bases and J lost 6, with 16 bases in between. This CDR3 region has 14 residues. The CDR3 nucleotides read TGTGCCAGCAGCGGGAGCGGGCTGGGTGGCGAGCAGTACTTC. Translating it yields CASSGSGLGGEQYF.

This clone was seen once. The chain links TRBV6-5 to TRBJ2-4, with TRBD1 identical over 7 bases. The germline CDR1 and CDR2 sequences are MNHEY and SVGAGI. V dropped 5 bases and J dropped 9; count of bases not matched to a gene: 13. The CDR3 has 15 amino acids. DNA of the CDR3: TGTGCCAGCAGTCCAGACAGGGCCGGCGGTGGCATTCAGTACTTC. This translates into CASSPDRAGGGIQYF.

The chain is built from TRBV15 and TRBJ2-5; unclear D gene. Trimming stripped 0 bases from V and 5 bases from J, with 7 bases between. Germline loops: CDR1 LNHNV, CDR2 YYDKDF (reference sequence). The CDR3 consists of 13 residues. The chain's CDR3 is CATSRDFLETQYF. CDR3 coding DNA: TGTGCCACCAGCAGAGATTTTTTGGAGACCCAGTACTTC. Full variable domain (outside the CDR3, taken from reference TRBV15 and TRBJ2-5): DAMVIQNPRYQVTQFGKPVTLSCSQTLNHNVMYWYQQKSSQAPKLLFHYYDKDFNNEADTPDNFQSRRPNTSFCFLDIRSPGLGDTAMYLCATSRDFLETQYFGPGTRLLVL.